The 31 T cell receptor beta chains given below trace back to one sample, sequenced in a study of blood T cells in healthy people across ages. Alongside a J-beta primer mix, a sample-barcoded 5' primer served in a second PCR lasting about 6 to 11 cycles. TCRdb redid the calling of the 5' RACE reads with MiXCR, one entry per CDR3 protein. The data contain fewer than 800,000 distinct CDR3 sequences, under 25% of them seen just once; the ten biggest clones take up 3.5% to 4%. The specimen was blood. These receptors all come from a man aged 65-85 years in good health.

The gene calls are TRBV7-3 and TRBJ2-6; no reliable D call. The CDR3 has 15 amino acids. Trimming removed 2 bases at V and 0 bases at J, with 5 bases between. CDR1 is SGHTA and CDR2 is FQGTGA in the germline V gene. Here the CDR3 reads CASSLPHSGANVLTF. DNA for the CDR3: TGTGCCAGCAGCTTACCCCACTCTGGGGCCAACGTCCTGACTTTC.

Note on this clonotype: One base away lies a much larger clone, so this may be a sequencing read error. The V call is TRBV20-1, the J call TRBJ2-6; the match to TRBD1 covers 7 bases. This CDR3 comprises 16 residues. CDR1 DFQATT and CDR2 SNEGSKA come from the germline V gene (reference sequence). The CDR3 is CSASGTAISGTNVLTF. As DNA, the CDR3 is TGCAGTGCTAGCGGGACAGCTATCTCTGGGACCAACGTCCTGACTTTC.

The sample holds a few counts of this clonotype. This rearrangement joins TRBV9 to TRBJ2-4; D is unresolved. Trimming took 0 bases from V and 9 from J, leaving 13 bases between them. Germline V CDR1 and CDR2: SGDLS, YYNGEE. The CDR3 has 14 amino acids. The CDR3 nucleotides read TGTGCCAGCAGCGTAGCCGAGCGCTTGGGCATTCAGTACTTC. Translation: CASSVAERLGIQYF.

The chain links TRBV5-1 to TRBJ2-5; 13 bases match TRBD2. The end of the DNA fits TRBJ2-1 better, so the J call may be wrong. The germline V gene encodes CDR1 SGHRS and CDR2 YFSETQ. This CDR3 region has 15 residues. CDR3 amino acids: CASSGTSGTYNEQFF. CDR3 sequence (DNA): TGCGCCAGCAGCGGGACTAGCGGGACGTACAATGAGCAGTTCTTC.

Comments on this clonotype: Relative to the germline gene, one junction end is altered; a read error may explain this. The chain links TRBV14 to TRBJ2-3, with D maybe TRBD2 (6 bases). From germline, CDR1 is SGHDN and CDR2 FVKESK. The CDR3 has 15 amino acids. The CDR3 protein is CASSLRLEASDTQYF. The CDR3 bases are TGTGCTAGCAGCCTAAGACTAGAAGCCTCAGATACGCAGTATTTT.

This sequence joins TRBV7-2 and TRBJ2-1; D ambiguous. This CDR3 comprises 13 residues. CDR1 is SGHTA, CDR2 FQGNSA, per germline. Deletions cut 2 bases from V and 6 bases from J, with 8 bases between. CDR3 amino acids: CASSLFLGNEQFF. The CDR3 DNA sequence: TGTGCCAGCAGCTTATTTCTGGGCAATGAGCAGTTCTTC.

V and J are TRBV9 and TRBJ2-1; the D is unclear. This CDR3 is 15 amino acids long. V lost 0 bases, J lost 4 bases, and 11 bases lay in between. CDR1 is SGDLS and CDR2 is YYNGEE in the germline V gene. This CDR3 reads CASSVAISPYNEQFF. CDR3 nucleotides: TGTGCCAGCAGCGTAGCCATCTCGCCGTACAATGAGCAGTTCTTC.

V gene TRBV2 combines with J gene TRBJ2-7; 7 positions agree with TRBD2. Germline trimming cut 4 bases from V and 0 bases from J; bases unmatched to any gene: 3. The CDR3 spans 14 residues. Germline V CDR1 and CDR2: SNHLY, FYNNEI. CDR3 in amino acids: CASSVLADSYEQYF. CDR3 DNA: TGTGCCAGCAGTGTCCTAGCGGACTCCTACGAGCAGTACTTC.

The sample holds a few counts of this clonotype. The chain is built from TRBV15 and TRBJ2-7; D gene uncertain. CDR3 length: 13 amino acids. V was trimmed by 1 base and J by 7 bases, leaving 11 bases between them. Germline loops: CDR1 LNHNV, CDR2 YYDKDF (reference sequence). The CDR3 DNA sequence: TGTGCCACCAGCAGAGGTTATGAGAGGGAGCAGTACTTC. This encodes CATSRGYEREQYF.

This chain joins TRBV7-9 and TRBJ2-3, with no clear D. The germline gives CDR1 SEHNR, CDR2 FQNEAQ (reference sequence). This CDR3 is 14 amino acids long. Trimming took 1 base from V and 4 from J, leaving 9 bases between them. CDR3 sequence reads: CASSLDPVADTQYF. In DNA, the CDR3 is TGTGCCAGCAGCTTAGATCCGGTGGCAGATACGCAGTATTTT.

This clonotype was picked up a small number of times. The chain combines TRBV5-1 with TRBJ2-3; D possibly matches TRBD1 or TRBD2 (6 bases each). V was cut by 4 bases and J by 5 bases, with 17 bases left in between. The CDR3 runs 15 residues. Germline lookup yields CDR1 SGHRS and CDR2 YFSETQ. The CDR3 sequence is CASSPGTPGVDTQYF. Written as DNA, the CDR3 is TGCGCCAGCAGCCCCGGGACTCCAGGGGTAGATACGCAGTATTTT.

This rearrangement joins TRBV7-9 to TRBJ2-3; 9 bases are shared with TRBD1. Germline V gene data show CDR1 as SEHNR and CDR2 as FQNEAQ (reference sequence). The CDR3 covers 14 residues. The V segment lost 5 bases and the J segment 5 bases; nucleotides outside the gene matches: 5. The DNA of the CDR3 is TGTGCCAGCAGCCCACAGGGGGCAAGAGATACGCAGTATTTT. Its protein is CASSPQGARDTQYF.

This clonotype appeared a few times. The chain employs TRBV9 and TRBJ1-4, with a tentative D call TRBD1 (5 bases). Per germline, CDR1 SGDLS and CDR2 YYNGEE. The CDR3 sequence is 13 residues long. The ends were cut back, 4 bases at V and 8 bases at J, with 12 bases in the middle. Here the CDR3 DNA reads TGTGCCAGCAGCCCTGCAGGGATCGAAAAACTGTTTTTT. Its translation: CASSPAGIEKLFF.

The chain carries TRBV6-1 and TRBJ2-2; 7 bases fit TRBD2. V lost 4 bases, J lost 4 bases, and 9 bases stayed unmatched. The CDR3 extends over 16 amino acids. Per the germline V gene, CDR1 is MNHNS and CDR2 is SASEGT. This CDR3 is CASSGGGLVLTGELFF. The DNA of the CDR3 is TGTGCCAGCAGTGGGGGCGGACTAGTACTCACCGGGGAGCTGTTTTTT.

There are many counts of this clonotype. This chain links TRBV29-1 with TRBJ2-7, with 12 bases aligning to TRBD2. Germline CDR1 is SQVTM and CDR2 is ANQGSEA. CDR3 length equals 13 residues. The ends lost 4 bases at V and 5 bases at J; junction bases unmatched: 3. CDR3 loop: CSVGGLAGNEQYF. CDR3 bases: TGCAGCGTTGGAGGACTAGCGGGAAACGAGCAGTACTTC.

This clonotype was found many times. This sequence joins TRBV20-1 and TRBJ2-1; TRBD2 matches 14 bases. The CDR3 sequence is 19 residues long. Germline CDR1 DFQATT, CDR2 SNEGSKA (reference sequence). After removal of 1 base from V and 3 bases from J, the junction contained 11 bases not matched to a gene. The CDR3 is CSARGQGLAGESVYNEQFF. In DNA form, the CDR3 reads TGCAGTGCTAGAGGACAGGGACTAGCGGGAGAGTCTGTCTACAATGAGCAGTTCTTC.

This clonotype showed up just a few times. The CDR3 here is CASSAQSRVGYGYTF. CDR3 bases: TGTGCCAGCAGCGCGCAAAGCCGAGTCGGGTATGGCTACACCTTC. This sequence joins TRBV9 and TRBJ1-2, with D hard to call. Per germline, CDR1 SGDLS and CDR2 YYNGEE. This CDR3 is 15 amino acids long. V lost 3 bases to trimming and J lost 5 bases, with 17 bases between them.

The V and J genes are TRBV2 and TRBJ2-2; D uncertain. V gave up 3 bases and J gave up 4 bases, with 3 bases separating them. The CDR3 is 12 residues long. The germline V gene has CDR1 SNHLY and CDR2 FYNNEI. The CDR3 loop reads CASSDFTGELFF. CDR3 nucleotide sequence: TGTGCCAGCAGTGATTTCACCGGGGAGCTGTTTTTT.

This clonotype has ten or more counts. This chain joins TRBV24-1 and TRBJ2-7; D may be TRBD1 (6 bases). The CDR3 consists of 11 residues. V lost 7 bases and J 5 bases, leaving 8 bases between the germline ends. The germline V gene encodes CDR1 KGHDR and CDR2 SFDVKD. CDR3 region: CATSRGNEQYF. The CDR3 nucleotides are TGTGCCACCAGCAGGGGAAACGAGCAGTACTTC.

V and J are TRBV7-2 and TRBJ2-5; 10 positions match TRBD2. The J segment lost 4 bases and the V segment lost 3 bases, leaving 5 bases of the junction unmatched. This CDR3 contains 15 residues. The germline V gene has CDR1 SGHTA and CDR2 FQGNSA. The CDR3 protein is CASSFSGRRGETQYF. CDR3 bases: TGTGCCAGCAGCTTTAGCGGGAGGAGAGGAGAGACCCAGTACTTC.

CDR3 loop: CASSSAGVLQETQYF. The CDR3 DNA follows: TGTGCCAGCAGCTCTGCGGGAGTTCTCCAAGAGACCCAGTACTTC. This chain uses TRBV7-2 with TRBJ2-5; 7 positions match TRBD2. The CDR3 length is 15 residues. CDR1 is SGHTA and CDR2 is FQGNSA in the germline V gene. J lost 1 base, V lost 4 bases, and 6 bases had no gene match.

The chain uses TRBV20-1 and TRBJ1-1, with D perhaps matching TRBD1 (6 bases). The V gene lost 4 bases and the J gene lost 1 base, with 13 bases spanning the gap. The CDR3 totals 14 residues. The germline V gene encodes CDR1 DFQATT and CDR2 SNEGSKA (reference sequence). The CDR3 DNA sequence: TGCAGTGCTAAGGACGGGGGGCGGAACACTGAAGCTTTCTTT. Protein: CSAKDGGRNTEAFF.

The chain combines TRBV15 with TRBJ2-5, with D hard to call. Germline loops: CDR1 LNHNV, CDR2 YYDKDF (reference sequence). The CDR3 sequence is 13 residues long. Trimming took 0 bases from V and 5 from J, leaving 7 bases between them. Here the CDR3 DNA reads TGTGCCACCAGCAGAGATCGTTACGAGACCCAGTACTTC. Amino acids: CATSRDRYETQYF.

This clonotype was observed a handful of times. The gene calls are TRBV20-1 and TRBJ2-7; 11 positions agree with TRBD2. From germline, CDR1 is DFQATT and CDR2 SNEGSKA (reference sequence). Losses at the gene ends were 1 base for V and 1 base for J; bases not matched to a gene: 3. The CDR3 runs to 15 residues. The chain's CDR3 is CSARVGTSGSYEQYF. The CDR3 nucleotides are TGCAGTGCTAGAGTCGGGACTAGCGGTTCCTACGAGCAGTACTTC.

The sample holds a few counts of this clonotype. V gene TRBV5-6 combines with J gene TRBJ2-7; 10 nucleotides match TRBD1. Per the germline V gene, CDR1 is SGHDT and CDR2 is YYEEEE. Trimming cost V 4 bases and J 6 bases; bases outside gene matches: 10. This CDR3 is 15 amino acids long. CDR3 residues: CASSLGQGWSGEQYF. The CDR3 DNA follows: TGTGCCAGCAGCCTGGGACAGGGGTGGAGTGGCGAGCAGTACTTC. Looking up the rest from reference TRBV5-6 and TRBJ2-7 gives the full variable domain: DAGVTQSPTHLIKTRGQQVTLRCSPKSGHDTVSWYQQALGQGPQFIFQYYEEEERQRGNFPDRFSGHQFPNYSSELNVNALLLGDSALYLCASSLGQGWSGEQYFGPGTRLTVT.

This clonotype was recorded many times. The V call is TRBV5-1, the J call TRBJ2-1, with D perhaps TRBD2 (6 bases). From germline, CDR1 is SGHRS and CDR2 YFSETQ. With 0 bases removed from V and 0 bases from J, the gap between germline ends came to 10 bases. There are 16 residues in the CDR3. In DNA form, the CDR3 reads TGCGCCAGCAGCTTGGGACCCGGGAGCTCCTACAATGAGCAGTTCTTC. As protein: CASSLGPGSSYNEQFF.

Only a few counts were recorded for this clonotype. This chain joins TRBV6-1 and TRBJ2-7, with 8 bases that match TRBD2. Germline V gene lookup returns CDR1 MNHNS and CDR2 SASEGT. The length of the CDR3 is 15 residues. Unmatched junction bases numbered 9, after V lost 2 bases and J lost 6 bases. CDR3 protein: CASSEQREGQSEQYF. The CDR3 nucleotides read TGTGCCAGCAGTGAACAACGGGAGGGCCAGAGCGAGCAGTACTTC.

This clonotype was detected only a few times. The chain is built from TRBV11-1 and TRBJ2-5; 7 bases are a match to TRBD2. The DNA end is a closer match to TRBJ2-1, so the J assignment may be wrong. The germline V gene has CDR1 SGHAT and CDR2 FQDESV (reference sequence). The CDR3 is made up of 15 amino acids. In DNA, the CDR3 is TGTGCCAGCAGCTTCCGGGCGGGAGAGTACAATGAGCAGTTCTTC. Its protein product is CASSFRAGEYNEQFF.

CDR3 in amino acids: CASSQVVGGSTDTQYF. In DNA form, the CDR3 reads TGCGCCAGCAGCCAAGTGGTCGGCGGGAGCACAGATACGCAGTATTTT. The chain recombines TRBV4-1 with TRBJ2-3; possible D gene TRBD2, 5 bases. V was trimmed by 1 base and J by 0 bases, leaving 11 bases between them. CDR1 is MGHRA and CDR2 is YSYEKL in the germline V gene. The CDR3 sequence is 16 residues long.

This clonotype was found once. Mismatch with germline at one junction end may stem from a read error. The V gene is TRBV3-1, the J gene TRBJ2-1; perhaps TRBD1 as D (5 bases). The CDR3 totals 14 residues. CDR1 is LGHDT and CDR2 is YNNKEL in the germline V gene (reference sequence). This CDR3 reads CASSQQGSDNERFF. The CDR3 DNA reads TGTGCCAGCAGCCAACAGGGATCCGACAATGAGCGGTTCTTC.

The chain combines TRBV5-8 with TRBJ2-6; D might be TRBD2 (5 bases). Trimming shortened V by 1 base and J by 0 bases, and 14 bases separated the two germline ends. The CDR3 totals 18 residues. Germline CDR1 and CDR2: SGHTS and YDEGEE. As DNA, the CDR3 is TGTGCCAGCAGCTTGAGGGCGGGTACGCGCTCTGGGGCCAACGTCCTGACTTTC. Translating it yields CASSLRAGTRSGANVLTF.